The 14 T cell receptor beta chains given below trace back to one sample, sequenced in a study of Graves' ophthalmopathy and Graves' hyperthyroidism. RNA served as the template for amplifying TCR beta CDR3 regions. The workflow started with a first-round RT-PCR run with HTBI primers and then moved on to a second-round multiplex PCR. One entry per CDR3 protein, called by TCRdb with MiXCR from the multiplex PCR reads. The sample lists 600,000 to 700,000 distinct CDR3 sequences; roughly 39% were seen once. The sample taken for sequencing was peripheral blood. The receptor source for this set is an adult man with Graves' ophthalmopathy.

Many counts were recorded for this clonotype. V and J are TRBV9 and TRBJ2-2; 8 bases map to TRBD2. With V trimmed by 0 bases and J by 4 bases, 5 bases remained unmatched. The CDR3 spans 16 residues. CDR1 and CDR2 (germline): SGDLS, YYNGEE. CDR3 bases: TGTGCCAGCAGCGTAGCGGGGGGGACCTCCACCGGGGAGCTGTTTTTT. Protein sequence: CASSVAGGTSTGELFF.

This clonotype has only a few counts. This chain connects TRBV5-1 to TRBJ2-5; D possibly corresponds to TRBD2 (6 bases). V shed 0 bases and J shed 5 bases, with 20 bases lying between them. Germline V gene data show CDR1 as SGHRS and CDR2 as YFSETQ. This CDR3 spans 17 amino acids. CDR3 DNA sequence: TGCGCCAGCAGCTTGGAGCCCCCTTCGGGAGACCGGGAGACCCAGTACTTC. It codes for CASSLEPPSGDRETQYF.

This clonotype has ten or more counts. This rearrangement joins TRBV5-6 to TRBJ2-7; D is undetermined. CDR3 length: 13 residues. The ends were cut back, 4 bases at V and 2 bases at J, with 10 bases in the middle. CDR1 and CDR2 from the germline V gene are SGHDT and YYEEEE. The CDR3 loop is CASSRSGPYEQYF. CDR3 nucleotide sequence: TGTGCCAGCAGCCGGTCAGGACCCTACGAGCAGTACTTC.

This clonotype was seen ten or more times. The chain has TRBV2 and TRBJ1-1, with 11 bases matching TRBD1. The CDR3 contains 14 residues. The germline V gene has CDR1 SNHLY and CDR2 FYNNEI. V lost 3 bases, J lost 6 bases, and 3 bases stayed unmatched. The CDR3 loop is CASSDVGQGAEAFF. In DNA form, the CDR3 reads TGTGCCAGCAGTGATGTGGGACAGGGGGCTGAAGCTTTCTTT.

As for this clonotype: This may be a read error: a much more frequent sequence differs by one nucleotide. The V and J genes are TRBV12-3 or TRBV12-4 and TRBJ2-5, with 9 bases that match TRBD2. This CDR3 comprises 14 residues. In DNA form, the CDR3 reads TGTGCCAGCACCATAGGGCTAGCGGGGAACCTCCAGGACTTC. Protein sequence: CASTIGLAGNLQDF.

This clonotype occurred many times. The rearrangement links TRBV7-9 to TRBJ1-2; a weak D match, TRBD1 (5 bases). The CDR3 length is 18 residues. The V end was cut by 7 bases, the J end by 5 bases, with 29 bases between. Germline V gene lookup returns CDR1 SEHNR and CDR2 FQNEAQ (reference sequence). The CDR3 protein is CASTLGRVGIHTNYGYTF. The CDR3 region has the DNA TGTGCCAGCACCCTCGGCAGGGTGGGGATTCATACAAATTATGGCTACACCTTC. Complete variable domain (other parts from reference TRBV7-9 and TRBJ1-2): DTGVSQNPRHKITKRGQNVTFRCDPISEHNRLYWYRQTLGQGPEFLTYFQNEAQLEKSRLLSDRFSAERPKGSFSTLEIQRTEQGDSAMYLCASTLGRVGIHTNYGYTFGSGTRLTVV.

The table lists this clonotype with a few counts. The rearrangement links TRBV6-6 to TRBJ1-5, with TRBD1 as a possible D gene (5 bases). V lost 5 bases to trimming and J lost 5 bases, with 10 bases between them. This CDR3 is built from 13 residues. Germline V lookup: CDR1 MNHNY, CDR2 SVGAGI (reference sequence). The CDR3 is CASSGTRDQPQHF. CDR3 DNA sequence: TGTGCCAGCAGTGGGACCAGGGATCAGCCCCAGCATTTT.

The rearrangement links TRBV29-1 to TRBJ2-6; no firm D call. Germline-derived CDR1 and CDR2 are SQVTM and ANQGSEA. Trimming took off 5 bases at V and 4 bases at J, with 9 bases between the two ends. This CDR3 has 13 residues. The CDR3, as DNA: TGCAGCGTTCCAACATCAGGGGCCAACGTCCTGACTTTC. It encodes CSVPTSGANVLTF.

The chain recombines TRBV20-1 with TRBJ2-5; possibly TRBD2 for D (6 bases). The ends were cut back, 0 bases at V and 2 bases at J, with 16 bases in the middle. Germline-derived CDR1 and CDR2 are DFQATT and SNEGSKA (reference sequence). There are 16 residues in the CDR3. The CDR3 reads CSARDGRWSAQETQYF. The CDR3 DNA reads as TGCAGTGCTAGAGATGGGAGGTGGAGCGCGCAAGAGACCCAGTACTTC.

The chain employs TRBV15 and TRBJ2-6, with D hard to call. V was trimmed by 1 base and J by 5 bases, leaving 15 bases between them. Germline-derived CDR1 and CDR2 are LNHNV and YYDKDF (reference sequence). The CDR3 is 17 amino acids. This CDR3 is CATSRGKDRTRANVLTF. The CDR3 region has the DNA TGTGCCACCAGCAGAGGGAAGGACCGCACGAGGGCCAACGTCCTGACTTTC.

J is TRBJ1-1 and V is TRBV29-1, with a weak D call TRBD1 (6 bases). This CDR3 is 12 amino acids long. Germline CDR1 and CDR2: SQVTM and ANQGSEA. The DNA of the CDR3 is TGCACCCGCGGACAGTCGAACACTGAAGCTTTCTTT. This sequence encodes CTRGQSNTEAFF.

The genes are TRBV7-9 and TRBJ1-5; D gene uncertain. This CDR3 contains 13 residues. Germline values: CDR1 SEHNR, CDR2 FQNEAQ (reference sequence). Trimming removed 2 bases from V and 10 bases from J, with 12 bases in between. The CDR3 nucleotides read TGTGCCAGCAGCTTAAGTGAGGGAGGACCCCAGCATTTT. Translating gives CASSLSEGGPQHF.

This clonotype was seen only a few times. This could be a read error, since a much larger clone is one nucleotide away. The rearrangement uses TRBV10-3 and TRBJ2-7; perhaps TRBD1 as D (6 bases). The V gene's germline CDR1 is ENHRY and CDR2 SYGVKD. The V end was cut by 3 bases, the J end by 6 bases, with 6 bases between. CDR3 length: 11 residues. CDR3 in amino acids: CAISDRGEQYF. The CDR3, as DNA: TGTGCCATCAGTGACAGGGGCGAGCAGTACTTC.

This chain joins TRBV12-3 or TRBV12-4 and TRBJ1-2; D remains ambiguous. With 4 bases removed from V and 4 bases from J, the gap between germline ends came to 13 bases. The CDR3 spans 14 residues. CDR3 bases: TGTGCCAGCAGTTACCCCTCCGCGGGCTATGGCTACACCTTC. Its translation: CASSYPSAGYGYTF.